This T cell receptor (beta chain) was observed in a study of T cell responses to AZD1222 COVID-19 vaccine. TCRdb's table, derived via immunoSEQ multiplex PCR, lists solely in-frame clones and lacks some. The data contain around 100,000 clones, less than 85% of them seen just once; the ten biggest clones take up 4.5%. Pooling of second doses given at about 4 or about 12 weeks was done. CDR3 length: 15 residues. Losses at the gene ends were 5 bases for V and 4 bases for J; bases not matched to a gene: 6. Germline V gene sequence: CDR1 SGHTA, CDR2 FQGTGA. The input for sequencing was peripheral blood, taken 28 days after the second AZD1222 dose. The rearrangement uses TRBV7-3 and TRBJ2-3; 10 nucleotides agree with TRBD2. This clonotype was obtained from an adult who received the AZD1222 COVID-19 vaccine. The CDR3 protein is CASSQAGTSADTQYF. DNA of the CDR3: TGTGCCAGCAGCCAAGCAGGGACTAGCGCAGATACGCAGTATTTT.